What follows describes a single T cell receptor (beta chain). Its antigen has not been determined. The sample holds no much larger clone one base away, and base qualities are not on file. Participants in the prospective study were aged 18 to 89 years, lived in some 24 United States geographic areas, and enrolled through a virtual design. In the prospective study, cohorts were assigned on the basis of participant-reported clinical history obtained from a screening survey and a study questionnaire. Exposed participants were defined as having been in contact with someone with a PCR-confirmed or clinician-diagnosed COVID-19 case within 2 weeks of study entry. In the prospective study, whole blood, serum and a nasopharyngeal or oropharyngeal swab were collected from each participant by mobile phlebotomists. Prospective study participants could optionally give additional blood draws and questionnaires over an approximately two-month period. Before DNA extraction, blood samples from the prospective study were shipped at room temperature or frozen.

Relative to germline, V is missing 10 bases and J is missing 4 bases, with 12 bases of the junction outside any gene match. CDR1 and CDR2 are read off the germline V gene as MNHEY and SVGAGI. The CDR3 holds 14 amino acids from the cysteine to the phenylalanine. The entry retains the CDR3 DNA only, 42 bases that are in frame from base 1. The sample is drawn from a study of blood T cell repertoires in COVID-19 (dated by TCRdb to about 2020). Regarding the study in general: Collaborator samples came from the United States, Italy and Spain and covered acute and convalescent phases of COVID-19. The material from the prospective study consisted of cDNA or gDNA derived from T cells, B-cell-depleted T cells, or PBMCs. Subjects who had been exposed to COVID-19, were actively infected with it, or had recovered from it provided the deeply sampled blood TCRbeta repertoires that made up the dataset. The repertoires were released in a freely available public database meant as a resource for research on the immune response to SARS-CoV-2. Samples came from the ongoing ImmuneRACE study (first 160 participants) plus 1,254 subjects from 6 global collaborators. Sample metadata almost always included a de-identified subject ID, COVID-19 status, age in years and sex. Where available, HLA class I and class II types were obtained from metadata supplied by the sample provider rather than from assay-based typing.

Paper-wide results and their limitations: How much clinical and demographic metadata was included differed by source and by participant, and the metadata was provided uncurated.

TCRbeta CDR3 regions were amplified from genomic DNA by means of the immunoSEQ Assay, a bias-controlled multiplex PCR. On the study's bioinformatics: Nucleated cell counts per sample were estimated from amplification of reference gene primers within the assay. To quantify the absolute abundance of each unique TCRbeta CDR3 rearrangement, sequence reads were collapsed and filtered. Productive Simpson clonality was computed per sample as the square root of Simpson's diversity index over productive rearrangements. This is the immuneACCESS table as TCRdb keeps it, with only in-frame sequences that have V and J called. A part of the clones is gone; compared with another copy, unresolved V genes explain less than half, and the rest is unexplained. The DNA was the basis for D and trimming; V, J and clone size are from that table. This sample lists about 250,000 clones; approximately 85% were detected once. The ten largest clones represent roughly 6.7% of the sample.

The sequencing sample was made of PBMCs or T cells enriched from blood (not recorded which). The V and J genes are TRBV6-5 and TRBJ2-5, with 7 junctional bases fitting TRBD1. The source is a woman aged 50 to 65 who had been exposed to COVID-19. The base sequence is TGTGCCACCGCTAAGACAGGGATCGGAGAGACCCAGTACTTC. It translates to CATAKTGIGETQYF.